Presented here are 28 T cell receptor beta chains from one specimen sequenced in a study of T cell responses to AZD1222 COVID-19 vaccine. The repertoire was sequenced with immunoSEQ multiplex PCR; TCRdb's copy has only in-frame clones and lacks some. The sample holds around 160,000 clones, about nine tenths seen once. The sequences come from peripheral blood, collected on day 0 of AZD1222 vaccination. The receptors here all came from an adult in good health.

The chain joins TRBV5-1 to TRBJ2-3; no clear D. V was cut by 3 bases and J by 2 bases, with 10 bases left in between. This CDR3 has 14 residues. From germline, CDR1 is SGHRS and CDR2 YFSETQ. CDR3 nucleotides: TGCGCCAGCAGCTCCCCGGCCATCACAGATACGCAGTATTTT. Amino acid sequence: CASSSPAITDTQYF.

The gene calls are TRBV28 and TRBJ1-2, with 9 bases lining up with TRBD1. Trimming removed 6 bases from V and 8 bases from J; junction bases left unmatched: 13. This CDR3 has 15 amino acids. Germline lookup yields CDR1 MDHEN and CDR2 SYDVKM. In DNA form, the CDR3 reads TGTGCCAGCAGACACGACAGGGGGAAGTCAAAGGGCTACACCTTC. Residues: CASRHDRGKSKGYTF.

The rearrangement links TRBV5-4 to TRBJ2-7; D assignment may be TRBD1 or TRBD2 (5 bases each). The CDR3 covers 14 residues. With 0 bases removed from V and 0 bases from J, the gap between germline ends came to 7 bases. The germline V gene has CDR1 SGHNT and CDR2 YYREEE (reference sequence). For the CDR3, the DNA is TGTGCCAGCAGCTTGGTGGGGGACTCCTACGAGCAGTACTTC. As protein: CASSLVGDSYEQYF.

This chain connects TRBV6-5 to TRBJ1-6; 8 nucleotides line up with TRBD1. The CDR3 is 15 residues long. V gave up 7 bases and J gave up 8 bases; unmatched junction bases: 10. From germline, CDR1 is MNHEY and CDR2 SVGAGI. CDR3 DNA sequence: TGTGCCAGCAACGACAGGGGTCTAACGTATTCACCCCTCCACTTT. This sequence encodes CASNDRGLTYSPLHF.

The chain uses TRBV25-1 and TRBJ2-7; TRBD1 aligns across 9 bases. The germline gives CDR1 MGHDK, CDR2 SYGVNS. The V gene end was trimmed by 5 bases and the J gene end by 5 bases; junction bases not matched to a gene: 10. The CDR3 is 15 amino acids. DNA for the CDR3: TGTGCCAGCAGTCCTGACAGGGGGGATCTGGACGAGCAGTACTTC. Translation: CASSPDRGDLDEQYF.

This sequence joins TRBV6-5 and TRBJ2-3; the D gene could be TRBD1 or TRBD2 (6 bases each). The germline V gene encodes CDR1 MNHEY and CDR2 SVGAGI. V was clipped by 3 bases and J by 4 bases, with 11 bases between them. This CDR3 is built from 14 residues. The CDR3 DNA reads as TGTGCCAGCAGTTATGGGGGGCGCGCAGATACGCAGTATTTT. Residues: CASSYGGRADTQYF.

The chain has TRBV19 and TRBJ1-1, with D hard to call. Germline CDR1 LNHDA, CDR2 SQIVND (reference sequence). The CDR3 contains 14 residues. V lost 0 bases and J 4 bases, leaving 9 bases between the germline ends. The CDR3 sequence: CASSIDGRGTEAFF. The CDR3 DNA reads as TGTGCCAGTAGTATAGACGGACGGGGCACTGAAGCTTTCTTT. Looking up the rest from reference TRBV19 and TRBJ1-1 gives the full variable domain: DGGITQSPKYLFRKEGQNVTLSCEQNLNHDAMYWYRQDPGQGLRLIYYSQIVNDFQKGDIAEGYSVSREKKESFPLTVTSAQKNPTAFYLCASSIDGRGTEAFFGQGTRLTVV.

A few counts support this clone. This rearrangement joins TRBV25-1 to TRBJ2-2, with 8 bases that match TRBD2. CDR1 and CDR2 from the germline V gene are MGHDK and SYGVNS. The CDR3 has 14 residues. J gave up 4 bases and V 3 bases, and 1 base lay outside the gene matches. CDR3 in amino acids: CASSDGRATGELFF. DNA of the CDR3: TGTGCCAGCAGTGACGGGAGGGCCACCGGGGAGCTGTTTTTT.

V usage is TRBV5-4 and J usage is TRBJ1-2; perhaps TRBD1 as D (5 bases). There are 13 residues in the CDR3. V lost 0 bases and J 4 bases, leaving 7 bases between the germline ends. Germline V gives CDR1 SGHNT, CDR2 YYREEE (reference sequence). The CDR3 DNA reads as TGTGCCAGCAGCTTGGCCGGGACCTATGGCTACACCTTC. It is translated as CASSLAGTYGYTF.

The J gene is TRBJ1-4, the V gene TRBV16; D is ambiguous. The V end lost 0 bases, the J end lost 13 bases, and 12 bases lay between the germline ends. The CDR3 contains 13 residues. Germline CDR1 and CDR2: KGHSY and FQNENV. The CDR3 DNA sequence: TGTGCCAGCAGCCAATCAGGGAAAGGAAGACTGTTTTTT. Encoded protein: CASSQSGKGRLFF.

The rearrangement uses TRBV20-1 and TRBJ2-5, with D tentatively TRBD1 (6 bases). Trimming shortened V by 3 bases and J by 7 bases, and 12 bases separated the two germline ends. The germline V gene encodes CDR1 DFQATT and CDR2 SNEGSKA (reference sequence). The CDR3 runs to 12 residues. The CDR3 DNA sequence: TGCAGTGCTAGTTGGACAGATTTGACCCAGTACTTC. It is translated as CSASWTDLTQYF.

This clone was picked up one time. V is TRBV19 and J is TRBJ2-1; perhaps D is TRBD1 or TRBD2 (6 bases each). The CDR3 covers 15 residues. Trimming shortened V by 3 bases and J by 2 bases, and 11 bases separated the two germline ends. CDR1 is LNHDA, CDR2 SQIVND, per germline (reference sequence). CDR3 nucleotides: TGTGCCAGTAGTATTTTCGGGGGCACCTACAATGAGCAGTTCTTC. Encoded protein: CASSIFGGTYNEQFF.

This chain connects TRBV5-4 to TRBJ2-5; 8 bases are shared with TRBD2. Germline V lookup: CDR1 SGHNT, CDR2 YYREEE (reference sequence). The CDR3 sequence is 17 residues long. The junction had 16 bases not matched to a gene; V was cut back by 2 bases and J by 7 bases. In DNA, the CDR3 is TGTGCCAGCAGCTTACCGGGTAGCGGGGCAATTAAGGGGACCCAGTACTTC. It is translated as CASSLPGSGAIKGTQYF.

The chain recombines TRBV11-2 with TRBJ1-5; tentative D call: TRBD1 (6 bases). CDR1 SGHAT and CDR2 FQNNGV come from the germline V gene. The CDR3 is 15 amino acids. Trimming removed 2 bases from V and 4 bases from J, with 12 bases in between. CDR3 nucleotide sequence: TGTGCCAGCAGCTTAACCAGGGGCAGGAATCAGCCCCAGCATTTT. Encoded protein: CASSLTRGRNQPQHF.

The V gene is TRBV13, the J gene TRBJ1-2; 8 bases align to TRBD1. With 3 bases clipped from V and 4 bases from J, the junction kept 4 bases outside the gene matches. Germline-derived CDR1 and CDR2 are PRHDT and FYEKMQ (reference sequence). The CDR3 totals 14 residues. This chain's CDR3 is CASSLTGALYGYTF. The CDR3 nucleotides read TGTGCCAGCAGCTTGACAGGGGCTCTCTATGGCTACACCTTC.

The rearrangement links TRBV6-5 to TRBJ2-5; TRBD2 agrees at 8 bases. The germline CDR1 and CDR2 sequences are MNHEY and SVGAGI. The CDR3 is 13 amino acids. The V and J ends lost 6 bases and 5 bases, in that order; junction bases with no gene match: 5. DNA for the CDR3: TGTGCCAGCAGCTTCAGCGGGAGTGAGACCCAGTACTTC. Translation: CASSFSGSETQYF.

The V call is TRBV6-5, the J call TRBJ1-1; TRBD1 agrees at 8 bases. The V gene's germline CDR1 is MNHEY and CDR2 SVGAGI. After removal of 5 bases from V and 3 bases from J, the junction contained 8 bases not matched to a gene. This CDR3 has 15 residues. The CDR3 region is CASSHAGGEHTEAFF. CDR3 sequence (DNA): TGTGCCAGCAGTCATGCAGGGGGCGAGCACACTGAAGCTTTCTTT.

This chain joins TRBV7-2 and TRBJ1-6, with D perhaps TRBD1 (6 bases). CDR3 length equals 16 residues. Looked up from germline, CDR1 is SGHTA and CDR2 is FQGNSA. V was pared by 10 bases and J by 0 bases, with 16 bases between. CDR3 coding DNA: TGTGCCACCCCGACAGGTGATGCCTCCTATAATTCACCCCTCCACTTT. This sequence encodes CATPTGDASYNSPLHF. Together with reference TRBV7-2 and TRBJ1-6, the CDR3 gives the full variable domain: GAGVSQSPSNKVTEKGKDVELRCDPISGHTALYWYRQSLGQGLEFLIYFQGNSAPDKSGLPSDRFSAERTGGSVSTLTIQRTQQEDSAVYLCATPTGDASYNSPLHFGNGTRLTVT.

V is TRBV14 and J is TRBJ1-4; D not certain. The V gene's germline CDR1 is SGHDN and CDR2 FVKESK. The CDR3 has 13 residues. Trimming cost V 4 bases and J 8 bases, with 11 bases left between them. The chain's CDR3 is CASSPRPTEKLFF. CDR3 DNA sequence: TGTGCCAGCAGCCCCCGGCCCACGGAAAAACTGTTTTTT.

The V gene is TRBV28, the J gene TRBJ1-2; D gene unclear. CDR1 is MDHEN, CDR2 SYDVKM, per germline. Trimming shortened V by 8 bases and J by 0 bases, and 10 bases separated the two germline ends. CDR3 length: 13 residues. The chain's CDR3 is CASRHPANYGYTF. The CDR3, as DNA: TGTGCCAGCCGGCACCCGGCTAACTATGGCTACACCTTC.

The rearrangement uses TRBV2 and TRBJ2-2; weak D call: TRBD1 (6 bases). The germline gives CDR1 SNHLY, CDR2 FYNNEI. The CDR3 spans 15 residues. V lost 6 bases, J lost 2 bases, and 13 bases lay in between. In DNA, the CDR3 is TGTGCCAGCAGCATACAGGGCTCCAACACCGGGGAGCTGTTTTTT. Its translation is CASSIQGSNTGELFF.

The CDR3 is CASGRAAGEAFF. The CDR3 DNA reads as TGTGCCAGCGGCAGGGCGGCAGGTGAAGCTTTCTTT. The genes are TRBV3-1 (or the pseudogene TRBV3-2) and TRBJ1-1, with a tentative D call TRBD1 (5 bases). V was shortened by 8 bases and J by 7 bases, with 14 bases between the two germline ends. CDR1 and CDR2 from the germline V gene are LGHDT and YNNKEL (reference sequence). The CDR3 extends over 12 amino acids.

The gene calls are TRBV7-8 and TRBJ2-5; 7 bases are shared with TRBD2. After removal of 5 bases from V and 4 bases from J, the junction contained 4 bases not matched to a gene. The germline V gene has CDR1 SGHVS and CDR2 FQNEAQ. The length of the CDR3 is 13 residues. The DNA for the CDR3 is TGTGCCAGCAGCCTGGGACTATCAGAGACCCAGTACTTC. Amino acid sequence: CASSLGLSETQYF.

J is TRBJ2-7 and V is TRBV6-6; 10 bases agree with TRBD2. The ends lost 7 bases at V and 1 base at J; junction bases unmatched: 7. CDR3 length: 15 residues. Germline CDR1 MNHNY, CDR2 SVGAGI (reference sequence). The CDR3 region is CASIRAGGPSYEQYF. The DNA for the CDR3 is TGTGCCAGCATCCGAGCGGGGGGGCCTTCCTACGAGCAGTACTTC.

The rearrangement joins TRBV7-2 to TRBJ1-5; possible D gene TRBD1, 6 bases. The germline CDR1 and CDR2 sequences are SGHTA and FQGNSA. The CDR3 is made up of 15 amino acids. V was cut by 1 base and J by 3 bases, with 10 bases left in between. The CDR3 region is CASSLEDRANQPQHF. In nucleotides, the CDR3 is TGTGCCAGCAGCTTAGAGGACAGAGCCAATCAGCCCCAGCATTTT.

The chain is built from TRBV10-3 and TRBJ2-6; 10 positions agree with TRBD2. The V segment lost 2 bases and the J segment 2 bases; nucleotides outside the gene matches: 12. This CDR3 has 20 amino acids. Germline CDR1 and CDR2: ENHRY and SYGVKD. CDR3 region: CAISERSSGSSGTGANVLTF. As DNA, the CDR3 is TGTGCCATCAGTGAGAGGTCTAGCGGGAGTTCGGGCACTGGGGCCAACGTCCTGACTTTC.

The chain combines TRBV27 with TRBJ1-5; TRBD1 matches at 9 bases. This CDR3 has 15 amino acids. Per the germline V gene, CDR1 is MNHEY and CDR2 is SMNVEV (reference sequence). V trimming: 6 bases; J trimming: 2 bases; junction bases outside the gene matches: 5. The CDR3 region has the DNA TGTGCCAGCAGCGCACAGGGGGCCGGCAATCAGCCCCAGCATTTT. Its translation is CASSAQGAGNQPQHF.

The rearrangement joins TRBV14 to TRBJ1-6; D unresolved. V was pared by 6 bases and J by 4 bases, with 7 bases between. The germline V gene encodes CDR1 SGHDN and CDR2 FVKESK. The CDR3 covers 13 residues. CDR3 loop: CASSADYNSPLHF. The CDR3 coding sequence is TGTGCCAGCAGTGCGGATTATAATTCACCCCTCCACTTT.